A single sample gave rise to the 21 T cell receptor beta chains below, sequenced in a study of metastatic and nonmetastatic thyroid tumors. Nobody among the patients had been given any treatment before thyroid surgery. TCRdb reprocessed the PCR reads using MiXCR. This table has around 59,000 clones, 16% appearing once. The sequenced sample was blood. The source of these receptors is a male donor with papillary thyroid cancer or a benign thyroid nodule (not recorded which). Some clones in this sample may be carry-over from other donors' samples.

The rearrangement links TRBV5-5 to TRBJ2-2; D perhaps matches TRBD1 (5 bases). Trimming shortened V by 4 bases and J by 0 bases, and 10 bases separated the two germline ends. The CDR3 is made up of 15 amino acids. From germline, CDR1 is SGHKS and CDR2 YYEKEE (reference sequence). The CDR3 DNA sequence: TGTGCCAGCAGCCAGGGATTCACGAACACCGGGGAGCTGTTTTTT. Protein sequence: CASSQGFTNTGELFF. The whole variable domain, remainder taken from reference TRBV5-5 and TRBJ2-2, is DAGVTQSPTHLIKTRGQQVTLRCSPISGHKSVSWYQQVLGQGPQFIFQYYEKEERGRGNFPDRFSARQFPNYSSELNVNALLLGDSALYLCASSQGFTNTGELFFGEGSRLTVL.

This rearrangement joins TRBV5-1 to TRBJ2-1, with unresolved D. The CDR3 covers 15 residues. Trimming took 0 bases from V and 4 from J, leaving 11 bases between them. Per the germline V gene, CDR1 is SGHRS and CDR2 is YFSETQ. The chain's CDR3 is CASSLGPETYNEQFF. For the CDR3, the DNA is TGCGCCAGCAGCTTGGGTCCGGAGACGTACAATGAGCAGTTCTTC.

A note on this clone: This may stem from a read error, because a much larger clone lies one nucleotide away. The J gene is TRBJ2-3, the V gene TRBV2; 9 bases map to TRBD1. The CDR3 is 14 residues long. Looked up from germline, CDR1 is SNHLY and CDR2 is FYNNEI. Trimming at V came to 7 bases and at J to 4 bases, leaving 6 bases not matched to a gene. CDR3 bases: TGTGCCAGCATTGGACAGGGGTATTCAGATACGCAGTATTTT. Protein product: CASIGQGYSDTQYF.

This clone was observed a handful of times. One base away lies a much larger clone, so this may be a sequencing read error. J is TRBJ2-7 and V is TRBV29-1, with 8 bases fitting TRBD1. The CDR3 has 13 residues. The V gene's germline CDR1 is SQVTM and CDR2 ANQGSEA. J lost 5 bases, V lost 4 bases, and 7 bases had no gene match. The CDR3: CSVAAQGGDEQYF. The CDR3 region has the DNA TGCAGCGTTGCCGCACAGGGGGGCGACGAGCAGTACTTC.

This chain uses TRBV19 with TRBJ1-6, with 7 bases fitting TRBD1. J gave up 0 bases and V 3 bases, and 20 bases lay outside the gene matches. Germline CDR1 LNHDA, CDR2 SQIVND (reference sequence). The CDR3 spans 22 residues. This chain's CDR3 is CASSMRRLATGLTFSYNSPLHF. CDR3 sequence (DNA): TGTGCCAGTAGTATGAGGAGACTCGCGACAGGGTTGACTTTCTCCTATAATTCACCCCTCCACTTT.

Only a few counts were recorded for this clone. The chain is built from TRBV12-3 or TRBV12-4 and TRBJ2-3; weak D call: TRBD1 (6 bases). The germline V and J ends were trimmed by 3 bases and 5 bases, with 18 bases remaining between them. The CDR3 is 16 residues long. The CDR3 region has the DNA TGTGCCAGCAGTTTTTGTCAGGGGCCGTTCGGAGATACGCAGTATTTT. It translates to CASSFCQGPFGDTQYF.

A word on this clone: Just one base apart from a much larger clone, this may be a read error. This chain connects TRBV9 to TRBJ2-3, with 7 bases fitting TRBD2. This CDR3 contains 16 residues. V shed 0 bases and J 2 bases; nucleotides not matched to a gene: 6. CDR1 and CDR2 (germline): SGDLS, YYNGEE. The CDR3 sequence: CASSVVSSGSTDTQYF. DNA for the CDR3: TGTGCCAGCAGCGTAGTCTCTAGCGGCTCCACAGATACGCAGTATTTT. Drawing the rest from reference TRBV9 and TRBJ2-3, the complete variable domain is DSGVTQTPKHLITATGQRVTLRCSPRSGDLSVYWYQQSLDQGLQFLIQYYNGEERAKGNILERFSAQQFPDLHSELNLSSLELGDSALYFCASSVVSSGSTDTQYFGPGTRLTVL.

Remarks on this clone: A much more abundant neighbour one base away suggests this may be a read error. The V and J genes are TRBV10-3 and TRBJ2-3; D remains ambiguous. Germline V gene data show CDR1 as ENHRY and CDR2 as SYGVKD. This CDR3 contains 12 residues. V was clipped by 6 bases and J by 4 bases, with 8 bases between them. CDR3 in DNA: TGTGCCATCAGGGAAGGGTCAGATACGCAGTATTTT. Translated, it gives CAIREGSDTQYF.

The sample holds many counts of this clone. At one end the junction does not follow the germline gene, possibly because of a read error. The V gene is TRBV7-2, the J gene TRBJ1-6; 8 bases are a match to TRBD1. Germline V gene data show CDR1 as SGHTA and CDR2 as FQGNSA. This CDR3 region has 15 residues. CDR3 region: CASSLGQGLNSALHF. CDR3 nucleotides: TGTGCCAGCAGCTTAGGACAGGGGCTAAATTCAGCCCTCCACTTT.

This clone has more than one count but fewer than ten. Germline is not matched at one junction end, which may reflect a read error. In DNA, the CDR3 is TGTGCCAGCAATAAACTATCGGCGGACTACGATCAGTACTTC. Its protein is CASNKLSADYDQYF. The chain has TRBV28 and TRBJ2-7; D might be TRBD2 (6 bases). Germline assignment: CDR1 MDHEN and CDR2 SYDVKM. The CDR3 totals 14 residues.

This sequence joins TRBV6-1 and TRBJ2-7; no firm D call. Trimming pared 6 bases from V and 5 bases from J, leaving 14 bases between. Germline V gene data show CDR1 as MNHNS and CDR2 as SASEGT. This CDR3 region has 13 residues. CDR3 in DNA: TGTGCCAGCAGCCCCCAAGGCGTGCACGAGCAGTACTTC. Translation gives CASSPQGVHEQYF.

The table lists this clone with many counts. This may be a read error: a much more frequent sequence differs by one nucleotide. The sample holds other DNA sequences that translate to the same CDR3. This chain connects TRBV5-1 to TRBJ2-2; D tentatively fits TRBD1 or TRBD2 (5 bases each). CDR3 size: 16 residues. Germline-derived CDR1 and CDR2 are SGHRS and YFSETQ. The CDR3, as DNA: TGCGCCAGCAGCTTGGACCCCACGGTCGGGACCGGGGAGCTGTTCTTT. Protein sequence: CASSLDPTVGTGELFF.

This clone was seen at least ten times. This chain joins TRBV19 and TRBJ2-7; no reliable D call. Trimming cost V 3 bases and J 4 bases, with 10 bases left between them. The CDR3 length is 13 residues. Germline lookup yields CDR1 LNHDA and CDR2 SQIVND (reference sequence). CDR3: CASSIGVGYEQYV. The CDR3 coding sequence is TGTGCCAGTAGTATTGGGGTAGGATACGAGCAGTACGTC.

This chain connects TRBV4-1 to TRBJ1-6, with 7 nucleotides matching TRBD1. Trimming removed 0 bases from V and 7 bases from J; junction bases left unmatched: 6. Germline lookup yields CDR1 MGHRA and CDR2 YSYEKL. This CDR3 spans 16 amino acids. For the CDR3, the DNA is TGCGCCAGCAGCCAAGAAGGACAGGCGGCGAATTCACCCCTCCACTTT. This sequence encodes CASSQEGQAANSPLHF.

This clone was counted at least ten times. This sequence joins TRBV6-1 and TRBJ1-6; no firm D call. Germline CDR1 MNHNS, CDR2 SASEGT. V lost 7 bases to trimming and J lost 1 base, with 5 bases between them. This CDR3 has 13 amino acids. CDR3 nucleotides: TGTGCCAGCATCAATTCCTATAATTCACCCCTCCACTTT. It codes for CASINSYNSPLHF.

The V and J genes are TRBV11-2 and TRBJ2-2, with 8 bases lining up with TRBD1. Trimming cost V 6 bases and J 3 bases; bases outside gene matches: 6. The length of the CDR3 is 15 residues. Germline assignment: CDR1 SGHAT and CDR2 FQNNGV. The CDR3, as DNA: TGTGCCAGCAGTCTCCAGGGGGCGTACACCGGGGAGCTGTTTTTT. Protein product: CASSLQGAYTGELFF.

This clone was seen ten or more times. J is TRBJ2-3 and V is TRBV25-1; D might be TRBD2 (6 bases). From germline, CDR1 is MGHDK and CDR2 SYGVNS. The CDR3 runs to 16 residues. With 4 bases removed from V and 2 bases from J, the gap between germline ends came to 16 bases. CDR3 DNA: TGTGCCAGCAGTGGGAGTCGGGGAGGCACCACAGATACGCAGTATTTT. Residues: CASSGSRGGTTDTQYF.

This clone was observed a handful of times. One junction end disagrees with the germline gene, perhaps due to a read error. V gene TRBV11-1 combines with J gene TRBJ2-1; the match to TRBD2 covers 7 bases. There are 15 residues in the CDR3. Germline-derived CDR1 and CDR2 are SGHAT and FQDESV (reference sequence). The CDR3 bases are TGTGCCAGCATCTTAGTAAGCGGGGCATACAATGAGCAGTTCTTC. Its translation: CASILVSGAYNEQFF.

This clone was counted at least ten times. In the same sample, other DNA sequences code for this CDR3. The J gene is TRBJ2-1, the V gene TRBV5-6; possible D gene TRBD2, 6 bases. Germline V gene sequence: CDR1 SGHDT, CDR2 YYEEEE. Between the trimmed V and J ends, which lost 4 bases and 0 bases, there was a span of 11 bases. The CDR3 has 15 residues. This CDR3 is CASSPRDFSYNEQFF. CDR3 DNA sequence: TGTGCCAGCAGCCCAAGGGACTTCTCCTACAATGAGCAGTTCTTC.

This clone was observed at least ten times. This chain links TRBV10-1 with TRBJ1-5; tentative D call: TRBD1 (5 bases). The ends were cut back, 4 bases at V and 7 bases at J, with 11 bases in the middle. This CDR3 contains 13 residues. From germline, CDR1 is WNHNN and CDR2 SYGVQD (reference sequence). The CDR3 sequence: CASSGGIGQPQHF. As DNA, the CDR3 is TGCGCCAGCAGTGGGGGCATTGGGCAGCCCCAGCATTTT.

This clone occurred many times. The V gene is TRBV6-1, the J gene TRBJ2-7, with TRBD2 matching over 13 bases. The junction had 8 bases not matched to a gene; V was cut back by 6 bases and J by 0 bases. This CDR3 is 17 amino acids long. In germline, CDR1 is MNHNS, CDR2 SASEGT. The CDR3 DNA follows: TGTGCCAGCAGGGAACTAGCGGGAGGGCAGGCCTCCTACGAGCAGTACGTC. Translating it yields CASRELAGGQASYEQYV.